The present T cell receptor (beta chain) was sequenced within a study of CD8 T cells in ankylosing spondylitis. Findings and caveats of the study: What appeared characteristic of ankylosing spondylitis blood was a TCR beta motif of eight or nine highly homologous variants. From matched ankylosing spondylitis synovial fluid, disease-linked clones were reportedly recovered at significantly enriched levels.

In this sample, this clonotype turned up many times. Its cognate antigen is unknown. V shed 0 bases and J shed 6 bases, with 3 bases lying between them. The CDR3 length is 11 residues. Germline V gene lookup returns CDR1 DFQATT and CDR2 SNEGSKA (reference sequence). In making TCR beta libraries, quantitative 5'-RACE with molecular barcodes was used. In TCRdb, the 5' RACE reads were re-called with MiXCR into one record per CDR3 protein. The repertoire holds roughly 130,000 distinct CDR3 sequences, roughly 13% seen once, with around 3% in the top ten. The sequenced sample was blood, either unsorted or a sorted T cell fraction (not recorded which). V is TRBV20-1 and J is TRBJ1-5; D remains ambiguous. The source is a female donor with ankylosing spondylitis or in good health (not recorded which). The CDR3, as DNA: TGCAGTGCTAGAGATGGTCAGCCCCAGCATTTT. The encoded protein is CSARDGQPQHF.